Listed here are 3 T cell receptor beta chains from one sample, sequenced in a study of long-term antiretroviral therapy in people with HIV. Survey-level immunoSEQ v3.0 assays were run. The method was immunoSEQ multiplex PCR; TCRdb's version includes in-frame clones alone and lacks a portion of them. The sample has some 16,000 clones, around 80% seen once; the top ten hold 20% to 25%. Here the sequenced sample was unsorted PBMCs, taken 2.1 years after starting antiretroviral therapy. These receptors all come from a man aged 35 to 55 with HIV.

The chain combines TRBV7-2 with TRBJ2-5; D gene uncertain. CDR1 is SGHTA, CDR2 FQGNSA, per germline. Trimming removed 4 bases from V and 2 bases from J, with 17 bases in between. The CDR3 spans 16 residues. CDR3 sequence (DNA): TGTGCCAGCAGCTCAAACGCCGGCAGCCTTCAAGAGACCCAGTACTTC. Encoded protein: CASSSNAGSLQETQYF.

The V and J genes are TRBV29-1 and TRBJ2-7, with 11 bases identical to TRBD1. The CDR3 runs to 16 residues. Trimming cost V 6 bases and J 2 bases; bases outside gene matches: 12. The germline V gene has CDR1 SQVTM and CDR2 ANQGSEA. CDR3 in DNA: TGCAGCGTGGGCGGTCGCCGGGACAGGGGGGCCTACGAGCAGTACTTC. Its translation is CSVGGRRDRGAYEQYF.

V usage is TRBV7-9 and J usage is TRBJ2-7; 8 bases align to TRBD1. V was pared by 6 bases and J by 9 bases, with 13 bases of the junction left unmatched. This CDR3 is built from 14 residues. Germline V lookup: CDR1 SEHNR, CDR2 FQNEAQ (reference sequence). CDR3 residues: CASRSDRDGHGQYF. The CDR3, as DNA: TGTGCCAGCAGATCGGACAGGGACGGCCACGGGCAGTACTTC. Together with reference TRBV7-9 and TRBJ2-7, the CDR3 gives the full variable domain: DTGVSQNPRHKITKRGQNVTFRCDPISEHNRLYWYRQTLGQGPEFLTYFQNEAQLEKSRLLSDRFSAERPKGSFSTLEIQRTEQGDSAMYLCASRSDRDGHGQYFGPGTRLTVT.